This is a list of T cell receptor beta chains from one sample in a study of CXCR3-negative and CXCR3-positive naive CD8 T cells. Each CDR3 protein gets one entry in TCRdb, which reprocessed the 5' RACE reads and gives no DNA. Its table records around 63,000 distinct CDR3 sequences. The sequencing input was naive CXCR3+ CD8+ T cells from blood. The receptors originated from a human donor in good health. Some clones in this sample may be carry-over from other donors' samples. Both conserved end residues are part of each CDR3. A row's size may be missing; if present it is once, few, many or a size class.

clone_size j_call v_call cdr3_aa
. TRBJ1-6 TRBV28 CATGQERTNSPLHF
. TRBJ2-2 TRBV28 CASRSSEPLRNTGELFF
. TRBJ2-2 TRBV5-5 CASSLLRGTGELFF
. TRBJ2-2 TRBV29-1 CSVLRGGTGELFF
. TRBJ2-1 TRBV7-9 CASSLERVGGGTYNEQFF
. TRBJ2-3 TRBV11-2 CASSLGEGTHTDTQYF
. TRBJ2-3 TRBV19 CASSIKRFTDTQYF
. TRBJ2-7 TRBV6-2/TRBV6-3 CASSNRLGPKSYEQYF
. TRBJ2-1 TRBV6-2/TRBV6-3 CASSYGGNEQFF
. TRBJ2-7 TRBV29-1 CSVAGTGESYEQYF
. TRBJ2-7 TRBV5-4 CASSDTSGKPYEQYF
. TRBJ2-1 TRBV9 CASSVSLAGGSYNEQFF
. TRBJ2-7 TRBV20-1 CSARDQSPSTYF
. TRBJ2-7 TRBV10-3 CAISGGRDMSYEQYF
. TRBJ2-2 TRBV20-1 CSAKAGGDTGELFF
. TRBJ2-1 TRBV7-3 CASSPAGHNEQFF
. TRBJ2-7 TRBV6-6 CASSPISGESSYEQYF
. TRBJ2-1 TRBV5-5 CASRLRLGRDEQFF
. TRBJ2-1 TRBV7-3 CASSFRQSSYNEQFF
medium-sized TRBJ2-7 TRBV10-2 CASSDVLAGEQYF
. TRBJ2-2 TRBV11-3 CASSFRQAWAPGELFF
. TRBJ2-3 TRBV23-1 CASSQSGQWDTQYF
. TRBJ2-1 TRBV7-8 CASSLYAGGSSYNEQFF
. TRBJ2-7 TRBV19 CASSMATGPLYEQYF
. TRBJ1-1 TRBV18 CASSPVPGAGTEAFF
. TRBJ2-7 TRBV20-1 CSARGGLSYEQYF
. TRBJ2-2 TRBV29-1 CSVDQPNTGELFF
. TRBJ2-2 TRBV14 CASSWGGLLNTGELFF
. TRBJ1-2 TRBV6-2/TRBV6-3 CASKTQGNYGYTF
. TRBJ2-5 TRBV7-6 CASSPRLAGGQETQYF
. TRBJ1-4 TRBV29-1 CSAKSPLKEKLFF
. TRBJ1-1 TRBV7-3 CASSLTRGGNTEAFF